The clone carrying this TCR beta chain was seen only once. What it recognizes is unknown. The CDR3 is 12 amino acids. V was shortened by 4 bases and J by 11 bases, with 15 bases between the two germline ends. CDR1 is SGHRS, CDR2 YFSETQ, per germline. These data are taken from a study of STAT3 mutations in large granular lymphocyte leukemia. The method was immunoSEQ multiplex PCR; TCRdb's version includes in-frame clones alone and lacks a portion of them. This repertoire shows roughly 40,000 clones, 80% to 90% found once; its top ten account for 0.4% to 0.55%. Study-wide findings and caveats: Every T-LGLL patient had at least one immunodominant TCRbeta clonotype.

The sample comprised PBMCs. The sequence came from a human donor with T large granular lymphocyte leukemia. Some clones in this sample may be carry-over from other donors' samples. This chain connects TRBV5-1 to TRBJ1-1; D might be TRBD1 (5 bases). In DNA, the CDR3 is TGCGCCAGCAGCGGTGACAGCAATCGCGCTTTCTTT. Amino acids: CASSGDSNRAFF.